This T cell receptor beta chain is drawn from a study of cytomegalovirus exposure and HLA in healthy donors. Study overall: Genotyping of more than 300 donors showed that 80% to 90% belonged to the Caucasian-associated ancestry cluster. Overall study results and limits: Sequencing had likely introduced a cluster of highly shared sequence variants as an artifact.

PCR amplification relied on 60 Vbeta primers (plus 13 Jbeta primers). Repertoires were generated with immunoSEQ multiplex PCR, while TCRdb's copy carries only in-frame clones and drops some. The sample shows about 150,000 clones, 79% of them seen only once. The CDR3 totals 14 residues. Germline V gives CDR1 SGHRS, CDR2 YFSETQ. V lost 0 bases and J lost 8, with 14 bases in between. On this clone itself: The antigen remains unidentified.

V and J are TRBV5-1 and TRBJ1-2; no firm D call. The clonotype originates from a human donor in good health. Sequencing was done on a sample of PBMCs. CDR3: CASSLARSVEGYTF. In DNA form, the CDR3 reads TGCGCCAGCAGCTTGGCCCGGTCCGTGGAGGGCTACACCTTC.